Described below is a single T cell receptor (beta chain) sequence and its context. CDR1 SNHLY and CDR2 FYNNEI come from the germline V gene. V was shortened by 2 bases and J by 3 bases, with 13 bases between the two germline ends. The CDR3 is made up of 15 amino acids. The data are from a study of control samples from healthy donors and cancer patients. Clones were sequenced by immunoSEQ multiplex PCR, and TCRdb holds only the in-frame ones, with some missing. Of 50,000 to 70,000 clones in the sample, roughly 95% were seen once. The sequence was obtained from a woman between 18 and 30 years old in good health. Sequenced sample: blood. This chain joins TRBV2 and TRBJ1-1, with a tentative D call TRBD1 (6 bases). DNA of the CDR3: TGTGCCAGCAGTGAATGGACAGTCAGGGACACTGAAGCTTTCTTT. Encoded protein: CASSEWTVRDTEAFF.